This T cell receptor (beta chain) was captured by sequencing in a study of early T cells in non-severe SARS-CoV-2 infection. Study information: Unsorted whole blood bulk RNA was sequenced, with unpaired chains. Findings and limits, study-wide: Anti-spike CD8 responses were favored in VDJdb matching, and private and CD4 specificities were missed.

Each cDNA molecule carried a unique molecular identifier. TCRdb ran MiXCR on the 5' RACE reads and lists one entry per CDR3 protein. The sample lists 25,000 to 35,000 distinct CDR3 sequences, about 2.9% occurring once. This CDR3 spans 14 amino acids. Germline V lookup: CDR1 LNHDA, CDR2 SQIVND (reference sequence). V shed 6 bases, J shed 6 bases, and the junction held 6 bases outside the gene matches. This clonotype was detected many times. Its target is not known. The chain uses TRBV19 and TRBJ1-4; 8 nucleotides agree with TRBD1. This TCR came from an adult who was a healthcare worker with PCR-confirmed SARS-CoV-2 infection or an uninfected control (not recorded which). Sequences were obtained from whole blood. The CDR3 DNA reads TGTGCCAGTAGGGCTGGACAGGGAGATGAAAAACTGTTTTTT. Its protein is CASRAGQGDEKLFF.